This TCR beta chain was observed in a study of shared clonotypes between healthy human individuals. Comments on this clone: What it recognizes is unknown.

The CDR3 sequence is 14 residues long. CDR1 is SGDLS, CDR2 YYNGEE, per germline. V gave up 3 bases and J gave up 5 bases; unmatched junction bases: 1. Method: immunoSEQ multiplex PCR; TCRdb's copy keeps in-frame clones and lacks some. The sample has 2,500,000 or so clones; roughly nine tenths are singletons. Findings and limits, study-wide: An effect of sequencing depth on clonotype sharing among donors was expected.

Input material: naive CD4+ T cells sorted from blood. Described subset: CD45RA+ positively selected. This TCR came from a man younger than 30 in good health. The chain has TRBV9 and TRBJ2-3; TRBD2 agrees at 12 bases. CDR3 DNA sequence: TGTGCCAGCAGCGCGACTAGCGGGGGAGATACGCAGTATTTT. Its protein product is CASSATSGGDTQYF.